This T cell receptor (beta chain) was recorded in a study of blood T cell repertoires in COVID-19. CDR1 is LNHDA and CDR2 is SQIVND in the germline V gene (reference sequence). Trimming left V 3 bases short and J 2 bases short, with 8 bases between. The CDR3 is 14 amino acids. Per the original methods: By means of reference gene primer amplification, nucleated cell counts were estimated. Clones were read by immunoSEQ multiplex PCR, and TCRdb kept only the in-frame ones, dropping some. V and J calls and clone size follow that table, whereas D and trimming were derived from the DNA. The sample contains 80,000 or so clones, roughly 86% of which appear only once.

This TCR was recovered from a man aged 55 to 70 with acute or convalescent COVID-19. The chain uses TRBV19 and TRBJ2-1, with a possible D match to TRBD2 (5 bases). The sequenced sample was peripheral blood. The CDR3 DNA reads as TGTGCCAGTAGTATGAGGGAAACCTACAATGAGCAGTTCTTC. It is translated as CASSMRETYNEQFF. The entire variable domain, with the rest obtained from reference TRBV19 and TRBJ2-1, is as follows: DGGITQSPKYLFRKEGQNVTLSCEQNLNHDAMYWYRQDPGQGLRLIYYSQIVNDFQKGDIAEGYSVSREKKESFPLTVTSAQKNPTAFYLCASSMRETYNEQFFGPGTRLTVL.